The T cell receptor beta chain under discussion was sequenced for a study of sequential checkpoint blockade in melanoma. There are many counts of this clone. Germline lookup yields CDR1 SGHNT and CDR2 YENEEA. V lost 3 bases and J lost 4; bases outside the gene matches: 1. This CDR3 has 14 residues. Indicated treatment: randomized to nivolumab then ipilimumab (arm A) or the reverse (arm B). The protocol was immunoSEQ multiplex PCR, while the TCRdb copy is restricted to in-frame clones and leaves out a portion. The sample has about 3,000 clones, roughly 15% seen once. V usage is TRBV11-3 and J usage is TRBJ2-1, with 9 bases that match TRBD2. The clonotype originates from a human donor with melanoma. This specimen was tumor tissue (inferred from file names), taken from a patient given nivolumab and ipilimumab in sequence. This CDR3 is CASSLTSGYNEQFF. The CDR3 DNA reads as TGTGCCAGCAGCTTGACTAGCGGATACAATGAGCAGTTCTTC.